Included here is one TCR beta chain sequence, with context. The antigen is undetermined. The sample holds other DNA sequences that translate to the same CDR3. The entry originates in a study of shared clonotypes between healthy human individuals. Study-wide points: Sorted-subset sequencing was shown by rarefaction to be incomplete despite large depth.

Sequencing used immunoSEQ multiplex PCR; TCRdb keeps in-frame clones, though not all of them. Of under 2,500,000 clones in the sample, approximately 96% were seen once. The sequencing input was naive CD4+ T cells sorted from blood. Subset defined: CD45RA+ positively selected. The clonotype comes from a man between 18 and 29 years old in good health.

CDR3 region: CASSYSGQGNYEQYF. In nucleotides, the CDR3 is TGTGCCAGCAGTTACTCTGGGCAGGGAAACTACGAGCAGTACTTC. This chain connects TRBV6-5 to TRBJ2-7, with D possibly TRBD1 on 5 matching bases. The CDR3 contains 15 residues. The germline V gene has CDR1 MNHEY and CDR2 SVGAGI. Between the trimmed V and J ends, which lost 0 bases and 3 bases, there was a span of 12 bases.